Following are 32 T cell receptor beta chains from one sample sequenced in a study of T cell responses to AZD1222 COVID-19 vaccine. Clones were sequenced by immunoSEQ multiplex PCR, and TCRdb holds only the in-frame ones, with some missing. The repertoire holds about 78,000 clones, 75% to 95% seen once, with over 3% in the top ten. Material: peripheral blood, obtained 28 days after the second AZD1222 dose. These receptor sequences come from an adult who received the AZD1222 COVID-19 vaccine.

The rearrangement joins TRBV5-1 to TRBJ2-1; 9 bases line up with TRBD1. This CDR3 is 15 amino acids long. Trimming took 2 bases from V and 4 from J; bases not matched to a gene: 4. Germline CDR1 SGHRS, CDR2 YFSETQ. CDR3: CASSLGQGLYNEQFF. CDR3 DNA sequence: TGCGCCAGCAGCTTAGGACAGGGGCTATACAATGAGCAGTTCTTC.

The chain links TRBV5-6 to TRBJ2-2; 7 nucleotides agree with TRBD1. Germline CDR1 SGHDT, CDR2 YYEEEE. The CDR3 runs to 16 residues. J was trimmed by 4 bases and V by 3 bases; bases with no gene match: 9. CDR3 sequence reads: CASSSLDRVGTGELFF. The CDR3 DNA is TGTGCCAGCAGCTCCCTCGACAGGGTAGGCACCGGGGAGCTGTTTTTT.

By proportion, this clone is medium-sized. The chain employs TRBV11-2 and TRBJ2-7; the match to TRBD2 covers 10 bases. The CDR3 has 19 amino acids. The trim removed 1 base at V and 7 bases at J, leaving 19 bases unmatched. Germline CDR1 is SGHAT and CDR2 is FQNNGV. For the CDR3, the DNA is TGTGCCAGCAGCTTAGTTCCGGGCCTCGAAGCGGGAGGGCCGGGGGAGCAGTACTTC. Translation gives CASSLVPGLEAGGPGEQYF.

V is TRBV7-8 and J is TRBJ1-5; no firm D call. There are 14 residues in the CDR3. CDR1 and CDR2 (germline): SGHVS, FQNEAQ. The V and J ends lost 0 bases and 6 bases respectively, with 9 bases between them. The CDR3 region has the DNA TGTGCCAGCAGCTTAGCGTGGGGTAGTCAGCCCCAGCATTTT. It is translated as CASSLAWGSQPQHF. Full variable domain (remainder filled in from reference TRBV7-8 and TRBJ1-5): GAGVSQSPRYKVAKRGQDVALRCDPISGHVSLFWYQQALGQGPEFLTYFQNEAQLDKSGLPSDRFFAERPEGSVSTLKIQRTQQEDSAVYLCASSLAWGSQPQHFGDGTRLSIL.

V gene TRBV3-1 (or the pseudogene TRBV3-2) combines with J gene TRBJ2-3; 11 nucleotides agree with TRBD2. The CDR3 is 18 amino acids. Germline lookup yields CDR1 LGHDT and CDR2 YNNKEL (reference sequence). Losses at the gene ends were 4 bases for V and 2 bases for J; bases not matched to a gene: 11. This CDR3 reads CASSPHPTSGEDTDTQYF. The CDR3 DNA sequence: TGTGCCAGCAGCCCCCACCCGACTAGCGGGGAGGACACAGATACGCAGTATTTT.

This chain joins TRBV18 and TRBJ2-7, with a weak D call TRBD2 (5 bases). The CDR3 covers 13 residues. V shed 5 bases and J shed 6 bases, with 14 bases lying between them. Germline lookup yields CDR1 KGHSH and CDR2 LQKENI. CDR3 bases: TGTGCCAGCTCAGGGGAGACAATAGGCGAGCAGTACTTC. It is translated as CASSGETIGEQYF.

The V and J genes are TRBV5-4 and TRBJ1-4, with no clear D. Germline lookup yields CDR1 SGHNT and CDR2 YYREEE (reference sequence). There are 14 residues in the CDR3. Trimming cost V 3 bases and J 6 bases, with 12 bases left between them. CDR3 sequence (DNA): TGTGCCAGCAGCTCAGAAATAAGCTATGAAAAACTGTTTTTT. The encoded protein is CASSSEISYEKLFF.

The gene calls are TRBV24-1 and TRBJ2-5; possible D gene TRBD1, 6 bases. This CDR3 has 13 residues. CDR1 and CDR2 (germline): KGHDR, SFDVKD. Trimming removed 5 bases at V and 2 bases at J, with 8 bases between. Here the CDR3 DNA reads TGTGCCACCAGTGGGACAGCACAAGAGACCCAGTACTTC. Encoded protein: CATSGTAQETQYF.

This clone was counted once. The V gene is TRBV11-3, the J gene TRBJ1-1, with D possibly TRBD1 on 6 matching bases. The CDR3 loop spans 13 amino acids. Trimming took off 1 base at V and 11 bases at J, with 14 bases between the two ends. Germline CDR1 SGHNT, CDR2 YENEEA. The CDR3 loop is CASSLGQGGRAFF. The CDR3 DNA sequence: TGTGCCAGCAGCTTAGGGCAAGGGGGTCGGGCTTTCTTT.

The V call is TRBV5-4, the J call TRBJ2-2; the match to TRBD1 covers 7 bases. This CDR3 spans 15 amino acids. Trimming cost V 4 bases and J 2 bases; bases outside gene matches: 5. CDR1 and CDR2 (germline): SGHNT, YYREEE (reference sequence). CDR3 sequence reads: CASSGTVTNTGELFF. In DNA, the CDR3 is TGTGCCAGCAGCGGGACAGTAACTAACACCGGGGAGCTGTTTTTT. The full variable domain, completed using reference TRBV5-4 and TRBJ2-2, is ETGVTQSPTHLIKTRGQQVTLRCSSQSGHNTVSWYQQALGQGPQFIFQYYREEENGRGNFPPRFSGLQFPNYSSELNVNALELDDSALYLCASSGTVTNTGELFFGEGSRLTVL.

DNA of the CDR3: TGTGCCAGCAGCACCGATGCCGGGACAGGGGTTGAAAAACTGTTTTTT. Encoded protein: CASSTDAGTGVEKLFF. This sequence joins TRBV5-5 and TRBJ1-4; 10 bases are a match to TRBD1. Germline values: CDR1 SGHKS, CDR2 YYEKEE (reference sequence). The CDR3 sequence is 16 residues long. V shed 4 bases, J shed 7 bases, and the junction held 10 bases outside the gene matches.

The V gene is TRBV4-2, the J gene TRBJ1-4; D is uncertain. The CDR3 is 15 amino acids. The V end was cut by 4 bases, the J end by 2 bases, with 11 bases between. Germline lookup yields CDR1 LGHNA and CDR2 YNFKEQ. This CDR3 reads CASSPTGDTNEKLFF. Written as DNA, the CDR3 is TGTGCCAGCAGCCCCACGGGCGACACTAATGAAAAACTGTTTTTT.

Written as DNA, the CDR3 is TGTGCCAGCAGCTTAAGGAGTGACAGCACAGATACGCAGTATTTT. It translates to CASSLRSDSTDTQYF. This sequence joins TRBV11-2 and TRBJ2-3, with no clear D. Trimming pared 2 bases from V and 0 bases from J, leaving 9 bases between. The CDR3 has 15 amino acids. Germline-derived CDR1 and CDR2 are SGHAT and FQNNGV.

The chain has TRBV30 and TRBJ1-6; D call uncertain. Germline lookup yields CDR1 GTSNPN and CDR2 SVGIG (reference sequence). Trimming took 0 bases from V and 3 from J, leaving 9 bases between them. CDR3 length: 15 residues. Written as DNA, the CDR3 is TGTGCCTGGAGTGTTTTGGGAGGCTATAATTCACCCCTCCACTTT. As protein: CAWSVLGGYNSPLHF. Filled out from reference TRBV30 and TRBJ1-6, the complete variable domain reads SQTIHQWPATLVQPVGSPLSLECTVEGTSNPNLYWYRQAAGRGLQLLFYSVGIGQISSEVPQNLSASRPQDRQFILSSKKLLLSDSGFYLCAWSVLGGYNSPLHFGNGTRLTVT.

The V and J genes are TRBV18 and TRBJ2-1; the match to TRBD2 covers 9 bases. The CDR3 spans 15 residues. The germline CDR1 and CDR2 sequences are KGHSH and LQKENI. Trimming cost V 5 bases and J 9 bases; bases outside gene matches: 11. CDR3 in amino acids: CASSTSGGPNFEQFF. CDR3 in DNA: TGTGCCAGCTCAACCAGCGGGGGGCCGAATTTTGAGCAGTTCTTC.

V is TRBV27 and J is TRBJ1-3; D unclear. CDR1 and CDR2 from the germline V gene are MNHEY and SMNVEV (reference sequence). The CDR3 covers 13 residues. The germline V and J ends were trimmed by 6 bases and 3 bases, with 9 bases remaining between them. The DNA of the CDR3 is TGTGCCAGCAGGGCAGTGGGTGGAAACACCATATATTTT. Translating gives CASRAVGGNTIYF.

This chain links TRBV19 with TRBJ2-1; 12 positions match TRBD2. Germline CDR1 is LNHDA and CDR2 is SQIVND (reference sequence). The J segment lost 9 bases and the V segment lost 5 bases, leaving 5 bases of the junction unmatched. This CDR3 is 14 amino acids long. The CDR3 region is CASSSGTSGLEQFF. As DNA, the CDR3 is TGTGCCAGTAGTTCCGGGACTAGCGGGCTTGAGCAGTTCTTC.

This clone was detected only once. CDR3 bases: TGTGCCAGCACCTACGACGGACCCGGGCAGCCCCAGCATTTT. The encoded protein is CASTYDGPGQPQHF. This chain uses TRBV7-9 with TRBJ1-5; unclear D gene. CDR1 is SEHNR and CDR2 is FQNEAQ in the germline V gene (reference sequence). V lost 7 bases to trimming and J lost 7 bases, with 17 bases between them. This CDR3 contains 14 residues. The full variable domain, its missing parts supplied by reference TRBV7-9 and TRBJ1-5, is DTGVSQNPRHKITKRGQNVTFRCDPISEHNRLYWYRQTLGQGPEFLTYFQNEAQLEKSRLLSDRFSAERPKGSFSTLEIQRTEQGDSAMYLCASTYDGPGQPQHFGDGTRLSIL.

The chain combines TRBV7-6 with TRBJ2-7, with a tentative D call TRBD2 (6 bases). CDR1 and CDR2 from the germline V gene are SGHVS and FNYEAQ. V was clipped by 6 bases and J by 3 bases, with 15 bases between them. This CDR3 is 14 amino acids long. The CDR3 is CASRDNGRDYEQYF. The CDR3 DNA sequence: TGTGCCAGCAGGGATAACGGGAGAGACTACGAGCAGTACTTC.

This clone was detected a few times. V usage is TRBV30 and J usage is TRBJ1-6; unclear D gene. Trimming stripped 4 bases from V and 8 bases from J, with 12 bases between. There are 13 residues in the CDR3. Per germline, CDR1 GTSNPN and CDR2 SVGIG (reference sequence). CDR3 residues: CAWTSTVDSPLHF. CDR3 nucleotides: TGTGCCTGGACGTCTACGGTGGATTCACCCCTCCACTTT.

This clone was seen only once. The J gene is TRBJ1-1, the V gene TRBV30; D is ambiguous. Germline V gives CDR1 GTSNPN, CDR2 SVGIG (reference sequence). The CDR3 has 13 amino acids. The V and J ends lost 2 bases and 4 bases respectively, with 11 bases between them. CDR3 amino acids: CAWSHTRSTEAFF. The CDR3 DNA sequence: TGTGCCTGGAGTCACACGAGGAGCACTGAAGCTTTCTTT. Using reference TRBV30 and TRBJ1-1 for the parts outside the CDR3, the full variable domain is SQTIHQWPATLVQPVGSPLSLECTVEGTSNPNLYWYRQAAGRGLQLLFYSVGIGQISSEVPQNLSASRPQDRQFILSSKKLLLSDSGFYLCAWSHTRSTEAFFGQGTRLTVV.

The chain links TRBV11-3 to TRBJ2-3; no clear D. CDR3 size: 13 residues. V was cut by 6 bases and J by 5 bases, with 12 bases left in between. Germline V gene data show CDR1 as SGHNT and CDR2 as YENEEA. CDR3 DNA sequence: TGTGCCAGCAGTTCCCAGATCCGAGATACGCAGTATTTT. Translated, it gives CASSSQIRDTQYF.

The gene calls are TRBV25-1 and TRBJ1-3; D is ambiguous. The CDR3 totals 17 residues. V lost 3 bases to trimming and J lost 0 bases, with 15 bases between them. Germline-derived CDR1 and CDR2 are MGHDK and SYGVNS. CDR3: CASSDFIGRSSGNTIYF. CDR3 nucleotide sequence: TGTGCCAGCAGTGATTTTATCGGTAGGAGCTCTGGAAACACCATATATTTT.

The chain couples TRBV11-2 to TRBJ1-2, with D unresolved. Looked up from germline, CDR1 is SGHAT and CDR2 is FQNNGV. The CDR3 is 12 amino acids. Deletions cut 5 bases from V and 5 bases from J, with 9 bases between. As DNA, the CDR3 is TGTGCCAGCAGCCGCGGCGTATATGGCTACACCTTC. It specifies CASSRGVYGYTF.

This sequence joins TRBV10-3 and TRBJ2-3, with 10 nucleotides matching TRBD2. The CDR3 has 18 amino acids. V gave up 3 bases and J gave up 3 bases; unmatched junction bases: 12. The germline V gene encodes CDR1 ENHRY and CDR2 SYGVKD. CDR3 protein: CAISDTSGRAEGTDTQYF. As DNA, the CDR3 is TGTGCCATCAGTGACACCAGCGGGAGGGCCGAAGGGACAGATACGCAGTATTTT.

CDR3: CASSPPFDGTGAFF. The CDR3 DNA reads TGTGCCAGCTCACCACCCTTCGACGGGACGGGGGCTTTCTTT. The chain recombines TRBV18 with TRBJ1-1, with D possibly being TRBD1 (5 bases). The ends were cut back, 0 bases at V and 11 bases at J, with 16 bases in the middle. Germline assignment: CDR1 KGHSH and CDR2 LQKENI. The CDR3 length is 14 residues.

The chain recombines TRBV5-1 with TRBJ2-1; weak D call: TRBD1 (6 bases). V lost 4 bases, J lost 5 bases, and 13 bases lay in between. Germline-derived CDR1 and CDR2 are SGHRS and YFSETQ. The CDR3 runs 14 residues. DNA for the CDR3: TGCGCCAGCAGCACTGTAGGGGGAGACAATGAGCAGTTCTTC. Amino acid sequence: CASSTVGGDNEQFF.

The rearrangement joins TRBV7-9 to TRBJ2-2; 7 bases line up with TRBD1. Trimming at V came to 3 bases and at J to 5 bases, leaving 6 bases not matched to a gene. The germline gives CDR1 SEHNR, CDR2 FQNEAQ (reference sequence). The CDR3 is 15 amino acids. The CDR3 nucleotides read TGTGCCAGCAGCTTGAGGACAGGCTCTACCGGGGAGCTGTTTTTT. It yields the protein CASSLRTGSTGELFF.

The chain combines TRBV7-9 with TRBJ2-7, with D hard to call. Germline CDR1 is SEHNR and CDR2 is FQNEAQ (reference sequence). There are 15 residues in the CDR3. The germline V and J ends were trimmed by 5 bases and 0 bases, with 14 bases remaining between them. Here the CDR3 DNA reads TGTGCCAGCAGCCCCCTACAGAGGAGCTCCTACGAGCAGTACTTC. It specifies CASSPLQRSSYEQYF.

J is TRBJ1-1 and V is TRBV27; no firm D call. CDR1 is MNHEY, CDR2 SMNVEV, per germline (reference sequence). V gave up 3 bases and J gave up 2 bases, with 7 bases separating them. The CDR3 spans 13 residues. The CDR3 DNA sequence: TGTGCCAGCAGTTTTCGTGAAAACACTGAAGCTTTCTTT. Amino acid sequence: CASSFRENTEAFF.

The chain combines TRBV6-5 with TRBJ1-2; D is undetermined. V shed 5 bases and J shed 2 bases, with 6 bases lying between them. The CDR3 is 12 amino acids. CDR1 is MNHEY and CDR2 is SVGAGI in the germline V gene. CDR3 sequence (DNA): TGTGCCAGCAGTAGAACAAACTATGGCTACACCTTC. Translated, it gives CASSRTNYGYTF.

V usage is TRBV11-3 and J usage is TRBJ2-7; D unresolved. CDR1 SGHNT and CDR2 YENEEA come from the germline V gene. Trimming took 3 bases from V and 1 from J, leaving 4 bases between them. The CDR3 is 12 amino acids. The CDR3, as DNA: TGTGCCAGCAGCTTGCAGTCCTACGAGCAGTACTTC. It translates to CASSLQSYEQYF.